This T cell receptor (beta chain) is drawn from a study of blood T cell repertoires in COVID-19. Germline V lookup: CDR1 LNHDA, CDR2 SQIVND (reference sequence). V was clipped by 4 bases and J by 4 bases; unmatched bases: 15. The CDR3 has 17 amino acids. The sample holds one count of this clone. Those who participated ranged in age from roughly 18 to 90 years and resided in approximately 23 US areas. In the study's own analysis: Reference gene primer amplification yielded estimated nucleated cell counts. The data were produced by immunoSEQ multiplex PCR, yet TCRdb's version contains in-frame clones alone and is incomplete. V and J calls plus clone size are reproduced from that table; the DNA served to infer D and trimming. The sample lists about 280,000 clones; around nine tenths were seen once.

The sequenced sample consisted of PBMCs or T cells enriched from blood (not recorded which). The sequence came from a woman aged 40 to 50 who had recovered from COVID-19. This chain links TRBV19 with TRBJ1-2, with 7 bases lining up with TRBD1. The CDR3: CASSTTGSGDRRYGYTF. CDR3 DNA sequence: TGTGCCAGTAGTACGACAGGGTCGGGGGATCGCCGCTATGGCTACACCTTC.